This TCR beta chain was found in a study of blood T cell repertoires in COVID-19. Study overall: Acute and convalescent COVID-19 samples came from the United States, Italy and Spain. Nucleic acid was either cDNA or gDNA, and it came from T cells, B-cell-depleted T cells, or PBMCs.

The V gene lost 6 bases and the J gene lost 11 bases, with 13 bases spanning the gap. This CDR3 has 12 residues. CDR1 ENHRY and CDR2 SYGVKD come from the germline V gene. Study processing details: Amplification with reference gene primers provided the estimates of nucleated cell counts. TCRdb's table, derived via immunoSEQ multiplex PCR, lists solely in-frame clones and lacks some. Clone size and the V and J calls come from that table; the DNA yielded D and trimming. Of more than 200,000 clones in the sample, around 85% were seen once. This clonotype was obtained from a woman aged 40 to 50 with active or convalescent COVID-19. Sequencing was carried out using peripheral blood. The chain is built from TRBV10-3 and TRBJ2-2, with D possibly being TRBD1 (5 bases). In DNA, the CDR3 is TGTGCCATCAGGGGGCTTAGCTTAGAGCTGTTTTTT. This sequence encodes CAIRGLSLELFF.